Detailed here is one T cell receptor beta chain. The antigen is unknown. The table came from immunoSEQ multiplex PCR; TCRdb's copy has only in-frame clones and leaves some out. The sample holds 200,000 or so clones, around 93% seen once. This sample was included in a study of T cell responses to AZD1222 COVID-19 vaccine. Findings of the study overall: Repertoires were sampled only after the peak T cell response.

Germline loops: CDR1 LNHDA, CDR2 SQIVND (reference sequence). The germline V and J ends were trimmed by 4 bases and 2 bases, with 15 bases remaining between them. This CDR3 comprises 15 residues. This chain joins TRBV19 and TRBJ2-7, with a weak D call TRBD2 (6 bases). This receptor was obtained from an adult who received the AZD1222 COVID-19 vaccine. Sequences were derived from peripheral blood, sampled 28 days after the second AZD1222 dose. CDR3 sequence (DNA): TGTGCCAGTAGTACCCCGGGAGAGAAAACCTACGAGCAGTACTTC. Its protein product is CASSTPGEKTYEQYF.